These 18 T cell receptor beta chains were all obtained from the same sample, sequenced in a study of OX40 agonist ivuxolimab in advanced cancers. Clones were sequenced by immunoSEQ multiplex PCR, and TCRdb holds only the in-frame ones, with some missing. The sample has under 20,000 clones; around 83% are singletons. Specimen: CD4+ or CD8+ T cells sorted from blood, collected in a trial of the OX40 agonist ivuxolimab. The receptors here all came from an adult with an advanced solid tumor such as melanoma, head and neck, liver or kidney cancer.

The chain carries TRBV7-2 and TRBJ2-7; 15 bases fit TRBD2. This CDR3 has 16 amino acids. Unmatched junction bases numbered 4, after V lost 1 base and J lost 6 bases. Germline V gene sequence: CDR1 SGHTA, CDR2 FQGNSA. The DNA of the CDR3 is TGTGCCAGCAGCTTAGGGACTAGCGGGGGGGTAAGCGAGCAGTACTTC. As protein: CASSLGTSGGVSEQYF.

This chain's CDR3 is CASSVDMSTYEQYF. The CDR3 DNA reads as TGCGCCAGCAGCGTGGACATGAGTACCTACGAGCAGTACTTC. The rearrangement uses TRBV5-1 and TRBJ2-7; tentative D call: TRBD1 (5 bases). There are 14 residues in the CDR3. The ends were cut back, 4 bases at V and 2 bases at J, with 13 bases in the middle. The germline V gene has CDR1 SGHRS and CDR2 YFSETQ. Combining the CDR3 with reference TRBV5-1 and TRBJ2-7 gives the whole variable domain KAGVTQTPRYLIKTRGQQVTLSCSPISGHRSVSWYQQTPGQGLQFLFEYFSETQRNKGNFPGRFSGRQFSNSRSEMNVSTLELGDSALYLCASSVDMSTYEQYFGPGTRLTVT.

The chain links TRBV5-1 to TRBJ2-2; 13 nucleotides match TRBD2. The ends lost 0 bases at V and 4 bases at J; junction bases unmatched: 0. The CDR3 spans 16 residues. CDR1 and CDR2 (germline): SGHRS, YFSETQ. DNA of the CDR3: TGCGCCAGCAGCTTGGGGACTAGCGGGAGCACCGGGGAGCTGTTTTTT. Translated: CASSLGTSGSTGELFF. Variable domain in full (rest from reference TRBV5-1 and TRBJ2-2): KAGVTQTPRYLIKTRGQQVTLSCSPISGHRSVSWYQQTPGQGLQFLFEYFSETQRNKGNFPGRFSGRQFSNSRSEMNVSTLELGDSALYLCASSLGTSGSTGELFFGEGSRLTVL.

The chain joins TRBV6-1 to TRBJ1-2; 11 nucleotides agree with TRBD1. Germline V CDR1 and CDR2: MNHNS, SASEGT. This CDR3 region has 15 residues. V lost 7 bases to trimming and J lost 4 bases; unmatched junction nucleotides: 8. The CDR3 sequence is CASTLGQGASYGYTF. As DNA, the CDR3 is TGTGCCAGCACCCTCGGACAGGGGGCCAGCTATGGCTACACCTTC.

The chain is built from TRBV9 and TRBJ2-7, with unresolved D. With 0 bases removed from V and 0 bases from J, the gap between germline ends came to 7 bases. In germline, CDR1 is SGDLS, CDR2 YYNGEE. This CDR3 region has 14 residues. This CDR3 is CASSVGWGSYEQYF. CDR3 DNA sequence: TGTGCCAGCAGCGTAGGATGGGGCTCCTACGAGCAGTACTTC.

CDR3 sequence: CASSKDRVYQPQHF. In DNA, the CDR3 is TGTGCCAGTAGTAAGGACAGGGTTTATCAGCCCCAGCATTTT. This chain joins TRBV19 and TRBJ1-5, with 8 bases that match TRBD1. This CDR3 comprises 14 residues. CDR1 is LNHDA and CDR2 is SQIVND in the germline V gene (reference sequence). The V gene end was trimmed by 4 bases and the J gene end by 5 bases; junction bases not matched to a gene: 4.

The chain couples TRBV19 to TRBJ2-6; possibly TRBD1 or TRBD2 for D (5 bases each). The germline gives CDR1 LNHDA, CDR2 SQIVND (reference sequence). Trimming pared 10 bases from V and 2 bases from J, leaving 21 bases between. This CDR3 comprises 17 residues. In nucleotides, the CDR3 is TGTGCCACCTCCCGGGACGGCCTTGGAACTGGGGCCAACGTCCTGACTTTC. This translates into CATSRDGLGTGANVLTF.

The chain employs TRBV11-2 and TRBJ2-3; the D is unclear. The V gene lost 3 bases and the J gene lost 2 bases, with 3 bases spanning the gap. In germline, CDR1 is SGHAT, CDR2 FQNNGV. This CDR3 region has 12 residues. This CDR3 reads CASSLSTDTQYF. The CDR3 DNA follows: TGTGCCAGCAGCTTGTCCACAGATACGCAGTATTTT.

J is TRBJ2-2 and V is TRBV4-2; D gene ambiguous. Germline-derived CDR1 and CDR2 are LGHNA and YNFKEQ. V lost 1 base and J lost 3, with 12 bases in between. CDR3 length: 16 amino acids. This CDR3 reads CASSQAGPLHTGELFF. DNA of the CDR3: TGTGCCAGCAGCCAAGCTGGGCCCTTACACACCGGGGAGCTGTTTTTT.

The V and J genes are TRBV18 and TRBJ1-4; 8 nucleotides match TRBD1. The CDR3 totals 15 residues. V trimming: 5 bases; J trimming: 5 bases; junction bases outside the gene matches: 7. Germline CDR1 KGHSH, CDR2 LQKENI. The CDR3 loop reads CASSASGGANEKLFF. CDR3 DNA: TGTGCCAGCTCAGCCTCAGGGGGCGCAAATGAAAAACTGTTTTTT. Complete variable domain (other parts from reference TRBV18 and TRBJ1-4): NAGVMQNPRHLVRRRGQEARLRCSPMKGHSHVYWYRQLPEEGLKFMVYLQKENIIDESGMPKERFSAEFPKEGPSILRIQQVVRGDSAAYFCASSASGGANEKLFFGSGTQLSVL.

This clone has just one count. The chain links TRBV6-5 to TRBJ2-2; D may correspond to TRBD1 or TRBD2 (6 bases each). Germline CDR1 and CDR2: MNHEY and SVGAGI. This CDR3 has 15 amino acids. Trimming shortened V by 7 bases and J by 4 bases, and 16 bases separated the two germline ends. The CDR3: CASTRGPRITGELFF. The CDR3 region has the DNA TGTGCCAGCACACGGGGGCCGAGAATCACCGGGGAGCTGTTTTTT.

The chain employs TRBV6-6 and TRBJ2-5; a possible D gene is TRBD2 (6 bases). The J call may not be correct, given that the DNA end is closer to TRBJ2-7. The CDR3 is 15 residues long. In germline, CDR1 is MNHNY, CDR2 SVGAGI (reference sequence). CDR3 bases: TGTGCCAGCAGTTCTCCTGGGACGGACTACTACGAGCAGTACTTC. Protein product: CASSSPGTDYYEQYF.

The CDR3 DNA follows: TGTGCCAGCTCGGGGGGCACGAACACTGAAGCTTTCTTT. It specifies CASSGGTNTEAFF. The rearrangement joins TRBV11-2 to TRBJ1-1; D possibly corresponds to TRBD1 (6 bases). The CDR3 extends over 13 amino acids. Germline CDR1 is SGHAT and CDR2 is FQNNGV. The V end was cut by 8 bases, the J end by 1 base, with 11 bases between.

This chain connects TRBV18 to TRBJ2-3; TRBD1 agrees at 7 bases. Germline CDR1 is KGHSH and CDR2 is LQKENI. The ends lost 4 bases at V and 3 bases at J; junction bases unmatched: 4. The CDR3 has 14 amino acids. The CDR3 protein is CASSRQGRTDTQYF. The CDR3 nucleotides read TGTGCCAGCTCACGACAGGGTAGGACAGATACGCAGTATTTT.

The rearrangement links TRBV6-5 to TRBJ2-1; no reliable D call. The germline CDR1 and CDR2 sequences are MNHEY and SVGAGI. V was cut by 0 bases and J by 3 bases, with 6 bases left in between. There are 14 residues in the CDR3. The CDR3 DNA follows: TGTGCCAGCAGTTACTCGATGGGCTACAATGAGCAGTTCTTC. Translated: CASSYSMGYNEQFF.

By sample share, this clone is large (0.1 to 1%). The V call is TRBV5-4, the J call TRBJ2-7; no reliable D call. The CDR3 runs to 13 residues. The germline V gene encodes CDR1 SGHNT and CDR2 YYREEE (reference sequence). Trimming left V 4 bases short and J 6 bases short, with 14 bases between. The CDR3 protein is CASSPSSSGEQYF. CDR3 DNA sequence: TGTGCCAGCAGCCCAAGTTCCTCTGGCGAGCAGTACTTC. The variable domain in full, completed from reference TRBV5-4 and TRBJ2-7, reads ETGVTQSPTHLIKTRGQQVTLRCSSQSGHNTVSWYQQALGQGPQFIFQYYREEENGRGNFPPRFSGLQFPNYSSELNVNALELDDSALYLCASSPSSSGEQYFGPGTRLTVT.

The V call is TRBV6-1, the J call TRBJ2-7, with D uncertain. Trimming left V 6 bases short and J 0 bases short, with 12 bases between. In germline, CDR1 is MNHNS, CDR2 SASEGT. The CDR3 runs to 14 residues. The CDR3 here is CASRGQFDSYEQYF. DNA for the CDR3: TGTGCCAGCAGAGGGCAGTTCGACTCCTACGAGCAGTACTTC.

This chain joins TRBV5-4 and TRBJ2-5; D remains ambiguous. Trimming left V 5 bases short and J 4 bases short, with 15 bases between. The CDR3 spans 14 residues. Per the germline V gene, CDR1 is SGHNT and CDR2 is YYREEE (reference sequence). CDR3 bases: TGTGCCAGCAGGTCTGGGTCTACCACAGAGACCCAGTACTTC. Translated, it gives CASRSGSTTETQYF.